The 11 T cell receptor beta chains listed next were all sequenced from one sample in a study of tissue T cells after allogeneic stem cell transplantation. Using immunoSEQ multiplex PCR, the repertoire was profiled, and TCRdb retains in-frame clones only, with some absent. Here the sample spans thousands of clones, roughly 50% being singletons. Noted time point: mouse harvest day 7 after allogeneic transplant. The graft held 10^6 splenic CD5+ T cells and 10^7 T-cell-depleted bone marrow cells. The sequenced material came from spleen. These receptors all come from a female BALB/c mouse given C57BL/6 T cells with graft-versus-host disease after an allogeneic hematopoietic cell transplant.

Turning to this clone: Each gene name is a mouse one. The read terminates 1 residue ahead of where the CDR3 ends, so the germline J gene completes it. The rearrangement links TRBV13-1 to TRBJ1-3; D unclear. The CDR3 covers 11 residues. V was cut by 7 bases and J by 4 bases, with 6 bases left in between. Germline-derived CDR1 and CDR2 are NSHNY and SYGAGN. The covered CDR3 bases are TGTGCCAGCGTGGGGGGAAATACGCTCTAT. Translated, it gives CASVGGNTLY. The CDR3 in its entirety is CASVGGNTLYF.

A note on this clone: Gene names denote mouse genes. From the germline J gene comes the end of the CDR3, since the read stops 1 residue before it. The V and J genes are TRBV12-1 and TRBJ1-4; D call uncertain. CDR1 and CDR2 (germline): SGHSN, HYEKVE. The CDR3 is 14 amino acids. The V end was cut by 0 bases, the J end by 5 bases, with 9 bases between. The chain's CDR3 is CASSLDQTNERLFF. The sequenced CDR3 bases are TGTGCCAGCTCTCTCGATCAGACTAACGAAAGATTATTT.

The count of this clone is one. The gene names given are mouse names. The read gets to within 1 residue of the CDR3 end, and the germline J gene fills in the rest. The genes are TRBV26 and TRBJ1-1; 7 bases map to TRBD1. Germline V gene data show CDR1 as KGHPV and CDR2 as FQNQEV (reference sequence). The CDR3 length is 12 residues. Trimming removed 5 bases from V and 5 bases from J; junction bases left unmatched: 2. The part of the CDR3 DNA that was read is TGTGCCAGCAGTTCGGGACAGACAGAAGTCTTC. Amino acids: CASSSGQTEVF. The entire CDR3 protein reads CASSSGQTEVFF.

By proportion, this clone is large. The gene symbols are mouse symbols. The read ends 1 residue early relative to the CDR3; the germline J gene fills the gap. This chain connects TRBV2 to TRBJ2-2; perhaps TRBD1 as D (6 bases). The V end lost 4 bases, the J end lost 1 base, and 10 bases lay between the germline ends. Germline V gene lookup returns CDR1 LGHNA and CDR2 YSYQKL. CDR3 length equals 15 residues. CDR3 loop: CASSLDRRNTGQLYF. The CDR3 bases that were read are TGTGCCAGCAGCCTTGACAGGAGAAACACCGGGCAGCTCTAC.

As concerns this clone: Gene names and germline refer to mouse. The read ends 1 residue early relative to the CDR3; the germline J gene fills the gap. The chain links TRBV23 to TRBJ2-2; the table assigns TRBD2, which was not confirmed against the DNA. Germline V lookup: CDR1 KGHTA, CDR2 FQNQQP. The CDR3 is made up of 15 amino acids. The part of the CDR3 DNA that was read is TGCTCCAGCAGCCAGACTGGGGCGAACACCGGGCAGCTCTAC. Its translation: CSSSQTGANTGQLY. The CDR3 in its entirety is CSSSQTGANTGQLYF.

This clone turned up a few times. Mouse names are used for the genes. Sequencing ends 1 residue short of the CDR3 end; the germline J gene provides the rest. The rearrangement joins TRBV15 to TRBJ1-2; D is ambiguous. The CDR3 contains 14 residues. Trimming pared 0 bases from V and 0 bases from J, leaving 5 bases between. The germline gives CDR1 SGHND, CDR2 FRSKSL. Partial CDR3 DNA: TGTGCCAGCAGTTTAGCGCCAGCAAACTCCGACTACACC. Amino acid sequence: CASSLAPANSDYT. The whole CDR3 region reads CASSLAPANSDYTF.

On this clone: Gene names are mouse gene names. Sequencing ends 1 residue short of the CDR3 end; the germline J gene provides the rest. The chain couples TRBV13-2 to TRBJ2-2; 7 nucleotides align to TRBD1. The CDR3 length is 14 residues. Germline-derived CDR1 and CDR2 are NNHNN and SYGAGS (reference sequence). The ends lost 5 bases at V and 0 bases at J; junction bases unmatched: 1. CDR3 DNA, as far as it was read: TGTGCCAGCGGGGACAGGACAAACACCGGGCAGCTCTAC. Protein: CASGDRTNTGQLY. The CDR3 in its entirety is CASGDRTNTGQLYF.

Details on this clone: All gene names here are mouse names. The read comes to an end 1 residue before the CDR3 does, leaving the germline J gene to fill in the end. V and J are TRBV2 and TRBJ2-4; D unclear. Germline-derived CDR1 and CDR2 are LGHNA and YSYQKL. V lost 0 bases to trimming and J lost 0 bases, with 4 bases between them. The CDR3 runs 14 residues. CDR3 region: CASSQDGSQNTLYF. CDR3 DNA, as far as it was read: TGTGCCAGCAGCCAAGATGGCAGTCAAAACACCTTGTAC.

Note on this clone: These gene names are mouse names. Sequencing ends 1 residue short of the CDR3 end; the germline J gene provides the rest. The chain has TRBV19 and TRBJ2-2; either TRBD1 or TRBD2 may supply D (5 bases each). This CDR3 is 14 amino acids long. Germline V gene data show CDR1 as FNHDT and CDR2 as SITEND (reference sequence). Trimming removed 2 bases from V and 0 bases from J, with 5 bases in between. CDR3 residues: CASSMGANTGQLYF. The CDR3 DNA, read in part, is TGTGCCAGCAGTATGGGGGCAAACACCGGGCAGCTCTAC. The entire variable domain, with the rest obtained from reference TRBV19 and TRBJ2-2, is as follows: GGIITQTPKFLIGQEGQKLTLKCQQNFNHDTMYWYRQDSGKGLRLIYYSITENDLQKGDLSEGYDASREKKSSFSLTVTSAQKNEMAVFLCASSMGANTGQLYFGEGSKLTVL.

About this clone: The gene names here belong to mouse. With the read ending 1 residue before the CDR3 end, the germline J gene is used to fill in that end. The J gene is TRBJ1-4, the V gene TRBV15; D remains unclear. The CDR3 is made up of 15 amino acids. CDR1 and CDR2 from the germline V gene are SGHND and FRSKSL. The V and J ends lost 1 base and 1 base respectively, with 7 bases between them. The sequenced part of the CDR3 DNA is TGTGCCAGCAGTTTAGGACAATCTTCCAACGAAAGATTATTT. Protein product: CASSLGQSSNERLF. From start to end, the CDR3 is CASSLGQSSNERLFF.

Regarding this clone: Mouse gene names apply. The read comes to an end 1 residue before the CDR3 does, leaving the germline J gene to fill in the end. This chain uses TRBV13-1 with TRBJ2-4; the match to TRBD2 covers 9 bases. The germline gives CDR1 NSHNY, CDR2 SYGAGN. V shed 0 bases and J 0 bases; nucleotides not matched to a gene: 2. This CDR3 region has 16 residues. The sequenced CDR3 bases are TGTGCCAGCAGTGATGCTGGGGGGGTTAGTCAAAACACCTTGTAC. The encoded protein is CASSDAGGVSQNTLY. The entire CDR3 sequence reads CASSDAGGVSQNTLYF.